This T cell receptor beta chain originates from a study of T-cell memory formation after mild COVID-19. Findings and limits, study-wide: Pre-infection memory harbored some responding clones, suggesting cross-reactive memory joined. Nothing confirmed that second-wave clones peaking on day 37 were specific for SARS-CoV-2. CD8+ contracting clones occupied EMRA, while CD4+ ones occupied mainly CM and EM. Clones contracting across day 15 to 85 had a balanced CD4/CD8 profile; later expanding clones leaned CD4+.

This CDR3 is 14 amino acids long. CDR1 and CDR2 from the germline V gene are SGHAT and FQDESV (reference sequence). V was trimmed by 6 bases and J by 1 base, leaving 13 bases between them. TCRdb reprocessed the 5' RACE reads with MiXCR, giving one entry per CDR3 protein. This sample yields about 160,000 distinct CDR3 sequences, of which roughly 31% are seen a single time; approximately 12% belongs to the top ten. This clonotype was observed a few times. Its antigen is still unknown. The receptor was derived from an adult woman who had mild COVID-19 (a few samples of this study predate the infection). Cell type and time point are not known. The material sequenced was PBMCs or a T cell subset sorted from them (not recorded which). This chain uses TRBV11-1 with TRBJ2-7; TRBD2 is a possible D gene (5 bases). CDR3 bases: TGTGCCAGCAGTATTCTGGGGAGTTCCTACGAGCAGTACTTC. It codes for CASSILGSSYEQYF.